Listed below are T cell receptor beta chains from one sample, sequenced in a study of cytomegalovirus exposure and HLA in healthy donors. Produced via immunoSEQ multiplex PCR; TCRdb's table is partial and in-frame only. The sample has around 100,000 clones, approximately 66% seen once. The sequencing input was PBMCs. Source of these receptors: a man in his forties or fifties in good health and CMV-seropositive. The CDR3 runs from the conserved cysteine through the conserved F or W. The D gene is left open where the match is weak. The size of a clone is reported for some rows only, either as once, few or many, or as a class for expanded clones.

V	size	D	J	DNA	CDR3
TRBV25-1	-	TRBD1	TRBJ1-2	TGTGCCAGCAGTGAATTAAGGACAGGGGTTACAGACTACACCTTC	CASSELRTGVTDYTF
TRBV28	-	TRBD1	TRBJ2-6	TGTGCCAGCAGTTTAAACAGACAGGGCTACTCTGGGGCCAACGTCCTGACTTTC	CASSLNRQGYSGANVLTF
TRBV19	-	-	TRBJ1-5	TGTGCCAGTAGTATCGCCACAGGTAGCAATCAGCCCCAGCATTTT	CASSIATGSNQPQHF
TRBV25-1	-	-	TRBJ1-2	TGTGCCAGCAGCCGCCGGGACATCTATGGCTACACCTTC	CASSRRDIYGYTF
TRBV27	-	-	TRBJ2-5	TGTGCCAGCAGTTTATCGAGGCAGCTCCAAGAGACCCAGTACTTC	CASSLSRQLQETQYF
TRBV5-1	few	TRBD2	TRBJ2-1	TGCGCCAGCAGCTTGTCAGCGGGAGACTACAATGAGCAGTTCTTC	CASSLSAGDYNEQFF
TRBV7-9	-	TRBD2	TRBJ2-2	TGTGCCAGCAGCTCTCTAGCGGGAGAGGGCACCGGGGAGCTGTTTTTT	CASSSLAGEGTGELFF
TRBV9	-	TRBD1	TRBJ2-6	TGTGCCAGCAGCACCGGGACAGGAGTAGTCTCTGGGGCCAACGTCCTGACTTTC	CASSTGTGVVSGANVLTF
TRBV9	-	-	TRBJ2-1	TGTGCCAGCAGCGTTGGCCCAGGCCTAGCGCCCAATGAGCAGTTCTTC	CASSVGPGLAPNEQFF
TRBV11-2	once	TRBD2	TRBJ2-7	TGTGCCAGCAGCTTAGAAGTAGCGGGGGAATACTACGAGCAGTACTTC	CASSLEVAGEYYEQYF
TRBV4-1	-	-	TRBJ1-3	TGCGCCAGCAGCCAAGGGTCCGACTACTCTGGAAACACCATATATTTT	CASSQGSDYSGNTIYF
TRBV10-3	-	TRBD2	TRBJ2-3	TGTGCCATACAATTCGGACTAGCGGGAAGACCAGATACGCAGTATTTT	CAIQFGLAGRPDTQYF
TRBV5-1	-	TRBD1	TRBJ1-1	TGCGCCAGCAGCTTGGAGACAGGGACAGGCTTTCTGAACACTGAAGCTTTCTTT	CASSLETGTGFLNTEAFF
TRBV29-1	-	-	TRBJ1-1	TGCAGCGTTGGGGGCCTGAACACTGAAGCTTTCTTT	CSVGGLNTEAFF
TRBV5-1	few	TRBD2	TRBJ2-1	TGCGCCAGCAGCTTAGACTGGGGGCGGGGGGGAAGGGAGCAGTTCTTC	CASSLDWGRGGREQFF
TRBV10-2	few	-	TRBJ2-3	TGCGCCAGCAGTCCAGGGGGGGATACGCAGTATTTT	CASSPGGDTQYF
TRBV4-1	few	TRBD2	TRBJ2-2	TGCGCCAGCAGCCAAAGTAGCGGGGGTGGGACCGGGGAGCTGTTTTTT	CASSQSSGGGTGELFF
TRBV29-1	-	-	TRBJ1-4	TGCAGCGTTGATGGGGGGGAAGGAGAAAAACTGTTTTTT	CSVDGGEGEKLFF
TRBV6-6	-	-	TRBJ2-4	TGTGCCAGCAGTGAGGGTACCAAAAACATTCAGTACTTC	CASSEGTKNIQYF
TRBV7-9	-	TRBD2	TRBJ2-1	TGTGCCAGCGCCCCTAGCGGGGTCGGGAATGAGCAGTTCTTC	CASAPSGVGNEQFF
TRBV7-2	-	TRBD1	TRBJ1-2	TGTGCCAGCAGCTCAACCCCCGGGACAGGGGTTAACTATGGCTACACCTTC	CASSSTPGTGVNYGYTF
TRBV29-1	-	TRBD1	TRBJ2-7	TGCAGCGTCTCTAAACAGGGGCGCCGGTACGAGCAGTACTTC	CSVSKQGRRYEQYF
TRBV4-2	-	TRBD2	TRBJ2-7	TGTGCCAGCAGCCAAGGGTCTAGCGGGAGTCCCTACGAGCAGTACTTC	CASSQGSSGSPYEQYF
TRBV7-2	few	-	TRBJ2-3	TGTGCCAGCACCACCTCCGGGGCAGATACGCAGTATTTT	CASTTSGADTQYF
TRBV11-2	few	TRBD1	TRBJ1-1	TGTGCCAGCAGCTCCGGGGCAGGGGGCTGGAACACTGAAGCTTTCTTT	CASSSGAGGWNTEAFF
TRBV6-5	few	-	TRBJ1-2	TGTGCCAGCAGTTACTCACCGGGGGACTATGGCTACACCTTC	CASSYSPGDYGYTF
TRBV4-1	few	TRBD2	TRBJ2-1	TGCGCCAGCAGCTTCGGACTAGCGGGAGCAAGTGAGCAGTTCTTC	CASSFGLAGASEQFF
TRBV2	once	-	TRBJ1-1	TGTGCCAGCAGGGGCGACCCTGAAACCATGAACACTGAAGCTTTCTTT	CASRGDPETMNTEAFF
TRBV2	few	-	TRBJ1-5	TGTGCCAGCAGTGAAGCAGATAGTTTTCAGCCCCAGCATTTT	CASSEADSFQPQHF
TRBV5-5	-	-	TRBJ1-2	TGTGCCAGCAGCTTGGGGAGGGGTGACTATGGCTACACCTTC	CASSLGRGDYGYTF
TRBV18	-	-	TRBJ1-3	TGTGCCAGCTCACCGTCACAGGGAAACGCCATATATTTT	CASSPSQGNAIYF
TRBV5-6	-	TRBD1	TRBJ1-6	TGTGCCAGCAGTCCGGGACAGGGGATCTCCTATAATTCACCCCTCCACTTT	CASSPGQGISYNSPLHF
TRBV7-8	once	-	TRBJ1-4	TGTGCCAGCAGCTTAAGGGAAAGGGGCCGGTATAATGAAAAACTGTTTTTT	CASSLRERGRYNEKLFF
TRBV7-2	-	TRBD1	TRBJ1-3	TGTGCCAGCAGCTTAAGGGGGCATGGAAACACCATATATTTT	CASSLRGHGNTIYF
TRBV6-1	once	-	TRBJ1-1	TGTGCCAGCAGTGATATCCGGATACATCGAGGGACTGAAGCTTTCTTT	CASSDIRIHRGTEAFF
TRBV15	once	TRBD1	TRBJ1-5	TGTGCCACCAGCAGGGACAGGGGAGGGAAAGCCCAGCATTTT	CATSRDRGGKAQHF
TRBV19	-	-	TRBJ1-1	TGTGCCAGTAGTGAGGGACACCTCATGAACACTGAAGCTTTCTTT	CASSEGHLMNTEAFF
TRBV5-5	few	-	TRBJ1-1	TGTGCCAGCACAAGGGTACAGGGGAACACTGAAGCTTTCTTT	CASTRVQGNTEAFF
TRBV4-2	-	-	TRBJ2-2	TGTGCCAGCAGCCAAGATTCCGGACTTATGAACACCGGGGAGCTGTTTTTT	CASSQDSGLMNTGELFF
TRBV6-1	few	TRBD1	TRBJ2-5	TGTGCCAGCAGGGACCGGGACAGGGGACAAGAGACCCAGTACTTC	CASRDRDRGQETQYF
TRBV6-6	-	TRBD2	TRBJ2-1	TGTGCCAGCAGTCGTGGGACTAGCGGGATCAATGAGCAGTTCTTC	CASSRGTSGINEQFF
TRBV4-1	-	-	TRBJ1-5	TGCGCCAGCAGCCAAGAAAGAGGGAATCAGCCCCAGCATTTT	CASSQERGNQPQHF
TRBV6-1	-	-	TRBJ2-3	TGTGCCAGCAGTGATGAGGGGCGGGACACAGATACGCAGTATTTT	CASSDEGRDTDTQYF
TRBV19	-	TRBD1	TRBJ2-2	TGTGCCAGCAAGTTAGACAGGGGCGGTCCCGGGGAGCTGTTTTTT	CASKLDRGGPGELFF
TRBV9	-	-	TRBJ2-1	TGTGCCAGCAGCGTAGGTACGGGAGAGCAGTTCTTC	CASSVGTGEQFF
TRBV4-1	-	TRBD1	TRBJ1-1	TGCGCCAGCAGCCAGGGACAGGGAAGTGAAGCTTTCTTT	CASSQGQGSEAFF
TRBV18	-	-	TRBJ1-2	TGTGCCAGCTCACCAGGGGGCGAGTGGGATGGCTACACCTTC	CASSPGGEWDGYTF
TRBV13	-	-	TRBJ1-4	TGTGCCAGCAGCTTGCGGCAGGGTTTAACTAATGAAAAACTGTTTTTT	CASSLRQGLTNEKLFF
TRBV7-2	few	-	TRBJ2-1	TGTGCCAGCAGCATACAGGGCAATGAGCAGTTCTTC	CASSIQGNEQFF